This passage covers 26 T cell receptor beta chains from one sample sequenced in a study of blood T cell repertoires in COVID-19. Here immunoSEQ multiplex PCR was the method, and the copy in TCRdb shows in-frame clones only, minus some. This sample yields around 50,000 clones, of which about 83% are seen a single time; under 7.5% belongs to the top ten. The sample was peripheral blood. The receptors were gathered from a woman aged 60-75 years with COVID-19, enrolled during active disease.

The table lists this clone with a count of one. The chain uses TRBV11-3 and TRBJ2-7, with TRBD1 identical over 7 bases. This CDR3 has 12 residues. The V gene's germline CDR1 is SGHNT and CDR2 YENEEA. The trim removed 8 bases at V and 4 bases at J, leaving 5 bases unmatched. The CDR3 bases are TGTGCCAGCGGACAGGTTACTTACGAGCAGTACTTC. It is translated as CASGQVTYEQYF.

The chain's CDR3 is CASRYRVGENEQFF. The CDR3 DNA is TGTGCCAGCAGATACAGGGTAGGGGAAAATGAGCAGTTCTTC. The chain has TRBV11-2 and TRBJ2-1; TRBD1 might be the D (6 bases). From germline, CDR1 is SGHAT and CDR2 FQNNGV. The V and J ends lost 6 bases and 7 bases respectively, with 16 bases between them. The CDR3 runs 14 residues.

This clone was recorded once. The chain uses TRBV19 and TRBJ1-1; a possible D gene is TRBD1 (5 bases). With 7 bases removed from V and 0 bases from J, the gap between germline ends came to 15 bases. Germline CDR1 is LNHDA and CDR2 is SQIVND (reference sequence). The CDR3 has 15 amino acids. The CDR3 DNA reads TGTGCCAGTATCGACCGGGGGGGACTGAACACTGAAGCTTTCTTT. Its translation is CASIDRGGLNTEAFF. The variable domain in full, with the rest retrieved from reference TRBV19 and TRBJ1-1, is DGGITQSPKYLFRKEGQNVTLSCEQNLNHDAMYWYRQDPGQGLRLIYYSQIVNDFQKGDIAEGYSVSREKKESFPLTVTSAQKNPTAFYLCASIDRGGLNTEAFFGQGTRLTVV.

This clone has just a few counts. V usage is TRBV15 and J usage is TRBJ1-6, with 8 bases that match TRBD1. The CDR3 runs 17 residues. Germline CDR1 reads LNHNV; CDR2 reads YYDKDF (reference sequence). The junction had 6 bases not matched to a gene; V was cut back by 0 bases and J by 5 bases. The chain's CDR3 is CATSRDHGQGDNSPLHF. The CDR3, as DNA: TGTGCCACCAGCAGAGACCACGGACAGGGAGATAATTCACCCCTCCACTTT.

The genes are TRBV11-2 and TRBJ2-7; 9 nucleotides align to TRBD2. Per germline, CDR1 SGHAT and CDR2 FQNNGV. This CDR3 is 16 amino acids long. J lost 4 bases, V lost 0 bases, and 7 bases had no gene match. CDR3 bases: TGTGCCAGCAGCTTAGATGGGATAGCGGGAGAGTACGAGCAGTACTTC. Protein sequence: CASSLDGIAGEYEQYF.

V is TRBV11-3 and J is TRBJ2-3; TRBD2 is a possible D gene (6 bases). This CDR3 comprises 16 residues. Germline V CDR1 and CDR2: SGHNT, YENEEA. Trimming removed 5 bases from V and 1 base from J, with 16 bases in between. CDR3 residues: CASSPRWGVGTDTQYF. In DNA form, the CDR3 reads TGTGCCAGCAGCCCCCGATGGGGGGTGGGCACAGATACGCAGTATTTT. Filled out from reference TRBV11-3 and TRBJ2-3, the complete variable domain reads EAGVVQSPRYKIIEKKQPVAFWCNPISGHNTLYWYLQNLGQGPELLIRYENEEAVDDSQLPKDRFSAERLKGVDSTLKIQPAELGDSAVYLCASSPRWGVGTDTQYFGPGTRLTVL.

The chain combines TRBV5-1 with TRBJ1-5, with a tentative D call TRBD1 (5 bases). Between the trimmed V and J ends, which lost 0 bases and 7 bases, there was a span of 11 bases. The CDR3 runs to 14 residues. Germline loops: CDR1 SGHRS, CDR2 YFSETQ. The CDR3 sequence is CASSLDGSGQPQHF. Written as DNA, the CDR3 is TGCGCCAGCAGCTTGGACGGGTCAGGGCAGCCCCAGCATTTT.

This clone was picked up one time. V is TRBV19 and J is TRBJ2-5; D not resolved. The germline V and J ends were trimmed by 3 bases and 5 bases, with 10 bases remaining between them. Germline CDR1 is LNHDA and CDR2 is SQIVND (reference sequence). This CDR3 has 13 residues. CDR3: CASSIFLSETQYF. CDR3 in DNA: TGTGCCAGTAGTATTTTTCTTTCGGAGACCCAGTACTTC. The complete variable domain, with remaining parts taken from reference TRBV19 and TRBJ2-5, reads DGGITQSPKYLFRKEGQNVTLSCEQNLNHDAMYWYRQDPGQGLRLIYYSQIVNDFQKGDIAEGYSVSREKKESFPLTVTSAQKNPTAFYLCASSIFLSETQYFGPGTRLLVL.

The chain is built from TRBV6-5 and TRBJ1-5; TRBD1 agrees at 8 bases. The CDR3 covers 12 residues. Unmatched junction bases numbered 2, after V lost 6 bases and J lost 7 bases. From germline, CDR1 is MNHEY and CDR2 SVGAGI. CDR3 nucleotides: TGTGCCAGCAGGGACAGGGCCCAGCCCCAGCATTTT. The encoded protein is CASRDRAQPQHF.

This chain uses TRBV7-9 with TRBJ2-3; tentative D call: TRBD1 (5 bases). This CDR3 has 14 residues. V lost 1 base, J lost 4 bases, and 9 bases lay in between. Germline lookup yields CDR1 SEHNR and CDR2 FQNEAQ (reference sequence). The CDR3 nucleotides read TGTGCCAGCAGCTTAGTTGACAGCCCAGATACGCAGTATTTT. Protein product: CASSLVDSPDTQYF.

The rearrangement links TRBV9 to TRBJ2-1, with D maybe TRBD1 (6 bases). The CDR3 totals 15 residues. CDR1 is SGDLS and CDR2 is YYNGEE in the germline V gene. V was pared by 3 bases and J by 8 bases, with 18 bases between. The CDR3 is CASSGQANPMHEQFF. The CDR3 DNA reads TGTGCCAGCAGCGGACAGGCGAACCCTATGCATGAGCAGTTCTTC.

The chain is built from TRBV28 and TRBJ2-1, with TRBD2 matching 8 bases. Germline CDR1 MDHEN, CDR2 SYDVKM. CDR3 length: 13 amino acids. V was clipped by 6 bases and J by 9 bases; unmatched bases: 7. The CDR3 reads CASSSFSGIEQFF. The CDR3 bases are TGTGCCAGCAGCTCCTTTAGCGGGATTGAGCAGTTCTTC. The full variable domain, completed using reference TRBV28 and TRBJ2-1, is DVKVTQSSRYLVKRTGEKVFLECVQDMDHENMFWYRQDPGLGLRLIYFSYDVKMKEKGDIPEGYSVSREKKERFSLILESASTNQTSMYLCASSSFSGIEQFFGPGTRLTVL.

The J gene is TRBJ1-2, the V gene TRBV27; 7 nucleotides match TRBD1. Trimming cost V 3 bases and J 4 bases; bases outside gene matches: 11. CDR3 length equals 16 residues. Germline V gene lookup returns CDR1 MNHEY and CDR2 SMNVEV (reference sequence). The CDR3 protein is CASSLLGQRAGYGYTF. CDR3 sequence (DNA): TGTGCCAGCAGTTTGTTGGGACAGAGGGCCGGCTATGGCTACACCTTC.

Of note for this clone: Within the sample, other DNA sequences also encode this same CDR3. The chain uses TRBV19 and TRBJ2-7, with TRBD1 identical over 7 bases. This CDR3 is built from 14 residues. The germline V gene encodes CDR1 LNHDA and CDR2 SQIVND (reference sequence). The trim removed 4 bases at V and 2 bases at J, leaving 5 bases unmatched. The CDR3 region has the DNA TGTGCCAGTAGTAAGCGACAGGGAGCCTACGAGCAGTACTTC. Translated, it gives CASSKRQGAYEQYF.

V is TRBV29-1 and J is TRBJ2-1, with D unclear. V was cut by 3 bases and J by 9 bases, with 9 bases left in between. The germline V gene encodes CDR1 SQVTM and CDR2 ANQGSEA. The CDR3 sequence is 11 residues long. Written as DNA, the CDR3 is TGCAGCGTTGAGAGTCCCGGTGAGCAGTTCTTC. Its protein is CSVESPGEQFF.

The gene calls are TRBV11-2 and TRBJ1-6, with 7 bases lining up with TRBD1. V lost 0 bases and J lost 7; bases outside the gene matches: 9. This CDR3 has 17 amino acids. Germline CDR1 reads SGHAT; CDR2 reads FQNNGV. The CDR3 sequence is CASSLETLGTVNSPLHF. In DNA, the CDR3 is TGTGCCAGCAGCTTAGAAACCCTGGGGACAGTGAATTCACCCCTCCACTTT.

The chain combines TRBV28 with TRBJ1-2, with D unclear. The V end was cut by 6 bases, the J end by 6 bases, with 20 bases between. This CDR3 has 15 residues. Germline V gene lookup returns CDR1 MDHEN and CDR2 SYDVKM. The CDR3 loop reads CASSRSDPKTHGYTF. For the CDR3, the DNA is TGTGCCAGCAGCCGGAGCGATCCTAAAACGCATGGCTACACCTTC.

This clone appeared a single time. The chain employs TRBV10-1 and TRBJ2-3, with D tentatively TRBD2 (5 bases). Trimming removed 1 base at V and 1 base at J, with 9 bases between. Germline lookup yields CDR1 WNHNN and CDR2 SYGVQD (reference sequence). The CDR3 length is 15 residues. CDR3 nucleotides: TGCGCCAGCAGTGAGTATGGGAGCGGCACAGATACGCAGTATTTT. Its protein is CASSEYGSGTDTQYF.

The gene calls are TRBV30 and TRBJ2-5; TRBD1 might be the D (5 bases). Trimming stripped 1 base from V and 5 bases from J, with 11 bases between. Germline CDR1 GTSNPN, CDR2 SVGIG (reference sequence). This CDR3 has 13 residues. For the CDR3, the DNA is TGTGCCTGGAGTGCCCAGGGTTTGGAGACCCAGTACTTC. Protein sequence: CAWSAQGLETQYF.

As to this clone: At one of its ends the junction is not consistent with the germline gene, which may arise from a read error. The chain uses TRBV27 and TRBJ2-2, with D possibly TRBD2 on 6 matching bases. Germline CDR1 is MNHEY and CDR2 is SMNVEV (reference sequence). CDR3 size: 13 residues. For the CDR3, the DNA is TGTGCCAGCAGTGGGCTTATCTCCGGGGGGCTGTTTTTT. It encodes CASSGLISGGLFF.

The chain employs TRBV5-6 and TRBJ2-7, with TRBD1 identical over 9 bases. Germline V lookup: CDR1 SGHDT, CDR2 YYEEEE. The CDR3 has 14 amino acids. Unmatched junction bases numbered 8, after V lost 4 bases and J lost 6 bases. The CDR3 region is CASSTRQGVSEQYF. The CDR3 DNA reads as TGTGCCAGCAGCACAAGACAGGGGGTCAGCGAGCAGTACTTC.

V and J are TRBV3-1 (or the pseudogene TRBV3-2) and TRBJ2-1, with D possibly being TRBD1 (5 bases). The CDR3 spans 15 residues. The V end was cut by 1 base, the J end by 1 base, with 8 bases between. Germline CDR1 LGHDT, CDR2 YNNKEL (reference sequence). CDR3 sequence (DNA): TGTGCCAGCAGCCAAGTATCAGGGTCCTACAATGAGCAGTTCTTC. It codes for CASSQVSGSYNEQFF.

This chain connects TRBV6-6 to TRBJ2-7; TRBD1 matches at 8 bases. This CDR3 is built from 15 residues. Germline-derived CDR1 and CDR2 are MNHNY and SVGAGI (reference sequence). The V and J ends lost 2 bases and 3 bases, in that order; junction bases with no gene match: 6. This CDR3 reads CASSYLQGANYEQYF. In DNA, the CDR3 is TGTGCCAGCAGTTACCTGCAGGGGGCCAACTACGAGCAGTACTTC.

The V gene is TRBV7-2, the J gene TRBJ2-7; D possibly corresponds to TRBD1 (7 bases). Germline V gene lookup returns CDR1 SGHTA and CDR2 FQGNSA. The CDR3 runs to 13 residues. Trimming took off 3 bases at V and 4 bases at J, with 10 bases between the two ends. The CDR3 nucleotides read TGTGCCAGCAGCTTCCAGGGGGGATACGAGCAGTACTTC. This codes for CASSFQGGYEQYF.

This clone appeared a single time. The rearrangement uses TRBV7-2 and TRBJ2-1; 8 bases fit TRBD2. This CDR3 is built from 15 residues. The V gene's germline CDR1 is SGHTA and CDR2 FQGNSA. The junction had 5 bases not matched to a gene; V was cut back by 5 bases and J by 2 bases. The DNA for the CDR3 is TGTGCCAGCAGCGGAAGCGGGAGCCCCTACAATGAGCAGTTCTTC. It specifies CASSGSGSPYNEQFF.

V is TRBV30 and J is TRBJ2-7; D is perhaps TRBD2 (5 bases). V dropped 5 bases and J dropped 5 bases, with 19 bases sitting between them. The CDR3 length is 14 residues. The V gene's germline CDR1 is GTSNPN and CDR2 SVGIG (reference sequence). CDR3 sequence: CAWDRGLARHEQYF. CDR3 in DNA: TGTGCCTGGGACCGTGGGCTAGCAAGGCACGAGCAGTACTTC.